Shown below are 3 T cell receptor beta chains from a single sample sequenced in a study of cytomegalovirus exposure and HLA in healthy donors. Researchers ran the PCR with 60 Vbeta and 13 Jbeta primers. Some clones are missing from TCRdb's copy, which holds only in-frame ones; the method was immunoSEQ multiplex PCR. Of about 160,000 clones in the sample, roughly 80% were seen once. The sequenced material came from PBMCs. These receptors all come from a woman aged 25-40 years in good health and CMV-seropositive.

The rearrangement joins TRBV5-1 to TRBJ2-3; no reliable D call. Trimming removed 4 bases at V and 2 bases at J, with 11 bases between. CDR3 length: 14 amino acids. Germline assignment: CDR1 SGHRS and CDR2 YFSETQ. The CDR3: CASSPTPPTDTQYF. The CDR3 DNA follows: TGCGCCAGCAGCCCTACCCCCCCCACAGATACGCAGTATTTT.

The chain joins TRBV5-8 to TRBJ2-1; 8 nucleotides line up with TRBD2. The germline CDR1 and CDR2 sequences are SGHTS and YDEGEE. CDR3 length: 11 amino acids. V lost 3 bases and J lost 14; bases outside the gene matches: 4. CDR3 sequence: CASSSAGGEFF. The CDR3 region has the DNA TGTGCCAGCAGCTCCGCGGGGGGCGAGTTCTTC. Combining the CDR3 with reference TRBV5-8 and TRBJ2-1 gives the whole variable domain EAGVTQSPTHLIKTRGQQATLRCSPISGHTSVYWYQQALGLGLQFLLWYDEGEERNRGNFPPRFSGRQFPNYSSELNVNALELEDSALYLCASSSAGGEFFGPGTRLTVL.

The rearrangement uses TRBV27 and TRBJ1-2; tentative D call: TRBD1 (5 bases). Trimming shortened V by 4 bases and J by 8 bases, and 14 bases separated the two germline ends. CDR3 length equals 13 residues. Germline CDR1 reads MNHEY; CDR2 reads SMNVEV (reference sequence). The CDR3 DNA is TGTGCCAGCAGTTATTCAGGGCTTTGGGGCTACACCTTC. Translated, it gives CASSYSGLWGYTF.